This T cell receptor (beta chain) was found in a study of shared clonotypes between healthy human individuals. The study's findings and limits: Rarefaction indicated that sorted-subset sequencing remained incomplete although depth was large.

The CDR3 runs 16 residues. From germline, CDR1 is SGHDT and CDR2 YYEEEE. V was trimmed by 3 bases and J by 6 bases, leaving 18 bases between them. A remark on this clone: Its antigen is currently unknown.

This was a deep-level run. Genomic DNA per cell subset filled all wells of several immunoSEQ plates. As processed by the authors: ImmunoSEQ only sent back junction sequences with no quality scores, so filtering was done differently. Repertoires were generated with immunoSEQ multiplex PCR, while TCRdb's copy carries only in-frame clones and drops some. D and trimming come from the DNA, and the V and J calls and clone size come from that table. Of about 1.5 million clones listed, more than 95% are singletons. Sequenced input: naive CD4+ T cells sorted from blood. Subset in this sample: CD45RA+ positively selected. The TCR was taken from a man under 40 in good health. The chain joins TRBV5-6 to TRBJ2-2; D possibly uses TRBD1 or TRBD2 (6 bases each). CDR3 residues: CASSSYRGLIPGELFF. CDR3 sequence (DNA): TGTGCCAGCAGCTCTTACCGGGGGCTGATTCCCGGGGAGCTGTTTTTT. Full variable domain (outside the CDR3, taken from reference TRBV5-6 and TRBJ2-2): DAGVTQSPTHLIKTRGQQVTLRCSPKSGHDTVSWYQQALGQGPQFIFQYYEEEERQRGNFPDRFSGHQFPNYSSELNVNALLLGDSALYLCASSSYRGLIPGELFFGEGSRLTVL.